This T cell receptor beta chain was profiled in a study of metastatic and nonmetastatic thyroid tumors. Across the whole study: From malignant and benign thyroid patients, repertoires in blood and in tumor or nodule tissue were compared.

General observations from the study: Across blood and tumor, TCR beta diversity in malignant thyroid tumors was reportedly significantly higher than in benign nodules.

In the original processing: Clinicopathological groups of papillary thyroid cancer showed CDR3 differences that were used to build a distant-metastasis classifier. MiXCR reprocessed the PCR reads for TCRdb. These V and J calls are TCRdb output, not the study's own analysis. The sample has around 32,000 clones; 7% to 9% are singletons. The length of the CDR3 is 15 residues. Germline values: CDR1 SGHKS, CDR2 YYEKEE (reference sequence). Trimming removed 3 bases from V and 6 bases from J; junction bases left unmatched: 10. Ten or more counts support this clone. Antigen: not known. None of the patients had undergone any treatment ahead of thyroid surgery.

The source is a female donor with papillary thyroid cancer or a benign thyroid nodule (not recorded which). Some clones in this sample may be carry-over from other donors' samples. The chain employs TRBV5-5 and TRBJ2-7; 9 bases match TRBD1. The sequenced material came from blood. This CDR3 is CASSSTHRGRVEQYF. The CDR3 DNA reads as TGTGCCAGCAGCTCCACCCACAGGGGGCGAGTCGAGCAGTACTTC.